Listed below are T cell receptor beta chains from one sample, sequenced in a study of OX40 agonist ivuxolimab in advanced cancers. Clones were sequenced by immunoSEQ multiplex PCR, and TCRdb holds only the in-frame ones, with some missing. The sample has 10,000 to 15,000 clones, approximately 69% seen once. The sequences come from CD4+ or CD8+ T cells sorted from blood, collected in a trial of the OX40 agonist ivuxolimab. The receptors here all came from an adult with an advanced solid tumor such as melanoma, head and neck, liver or kidney cancer. Each CDR3 is given with its conserved first and last residue. The order of the fields is J gene, V gene, CDR3 protein.

>TRBJ2-3|TRBV18
CASTKRTKPTRTDTQYF
>TRBJ1-1|TRBV6-5
CASSYSIGSPEAFF
>TRBJ1-2|TRBV7-9
CASSSTGGLNYGYTF
>TRBJ1-2|TRBV19
CASTTGLNYGYTF
>TRBJ2-3|TRBV18
CASSPTRGLERADTQYF
>TRBJ2-7|TRBV28
CASNEGQGAEQYF
>TRBJ2-5|TRBV7-6
CASSLGDQETQYF
>TRBJ2-1|TRBV5-6
CASSFPSGGNEQFF
>TRBJ1-5|TRBV19
CASSIYVDQPQHF
>TRBJ2-7|TRBV5-6
CASSLLPSGLYEQYF
>TRBJ2-7|TRBV25-1
CASSFGQGGYEQYF
>TRBJ2-7|TRBV11-3
CASSPSRDSYEQYF
>TRBJ2-3|TRBV29-1
CSVERSTGRDTQYF
>TRBJ2-7|TRBV7-2
CASSLLLRTYEQYF
>TRBJ1-1|TRBV4-3
CASSPRTGPNTEAFF
>TRBJ1-1|TRBV4-1
CASSPRGPNTEAFF
>TRBJ2-3|TRBV2
CASTRGPTDTQYF
>TRBJ1-1|TRBV4-1
CASSPPEATEAFF
>TRBJ2-7|TRBV18
CASSSTAHPGLGEQYF
>TRBJ2-1|TRBV19
CASSISGGAHEQFF
>TRBJ2-2|TRBV28
CASSSYDRGPGTGELFF
>TRBJ1-1|TRBV6-5
CASSLQVADTEAFF
>TRBJ2-7|TRBV7-8
CASSLGSVHEQYF
>TRBJ1-5|TRBV4-1
CASSQRQDSNQPQHF
>TRBJ2-1|TRBV6-5
CASSYRGGLANEQFF
>TRBJ1-5|TRBV28
CASSLIVSGNQPQHF
>TRBJ2-5|TRBV7-7
CASSQAPSGQETQYF
>TRBJ2-3|TRBV27
CALPDTQYF
>TRBJ2-3|TRBV13
CASSSHGGSTDTQYF
>TRBJ2-7|TRBV10-3
CAISEGGTSGAYEQYF